This passage covers 29 T cell receptor beta chains from one sample sequenced in a study of cytomegalovirus exposure and HLA in healthy donors. Primers: 60 Vbeta forward and 13 Jbeta reverse. Produced via immunoSEQ multiplex PCR; TCRdb's table is partial and in-frame only. The table includes about 120,000 clones, 75% to 90% detected once. Sequencing used PBMCs. These receptors all stem from a female donor in good health and CMV-seropositive.

The rearrangement uses TRBV19 and TRBJ1-6, with D perhaps TRBD1 (5 bases). V shed 6 bases and J shed 8 bases, with 8 bases lying between them. Germline V gene data show CDR1 as LNHDA and CDR2 as SQIVND (reference sequence). The CDR3 sequence is 12 residues long. CDR3 sequence (DNA): TGTGCCAGTAGCCCGGGGGATTCACCCCTCCACTTT. The encoded protein is CASSPGDSPLHF.

The J gene is TRBJ2-7, the V gene TRBV4-1, with 7 bases identical to TRBD2. J lost 3 bases, V lost 4 bases, and 15 bases had no gene match. The CDR3 has 17 residues. Germline CDR1 MGHRA, CDR2 YSYEKL. The CDR3 spells CASSLRRSGVFFYEQYF. CDR3 DNA: TGCGCCAGCAGCCTAAGGCGCAGCGGGGTTTTCTTCTACGAGCAGTACTTC.

The chain joins TRBV5-1 to TRBJ2-5; D ambiguous. The germline V gene has CDR1 SGHRS and CDR2 YFSETQ. Deletions cut 1 base from V and 2 bases from J, with 3 bases between. The CDR3 runs to 12 residues. Here the CDR3 DNA reads TGCGCCAGCAGCTTGCCACAAGAGACCCAGTACTTC. This encodes CASSLPQETQYF.

The chain recombines TRBV6-1 with TRBJ1-3; possible D gene TRBD1, 6 bases. This CDR3 has 14 amino acids. Germline CDR1 is MNHNS and CDR2 is SASEGT. With 6 bases removed from V and 0 bases from J, the gap between germline ends came to 9 bases. The CDR3: CASRTGDSGNTIYF. CDR3 coding DNA: TGTGCCAGCAGGACAGGTGACTCTGGAAACACCATATATTTT.

The chain couples TRBV5-1 to TRBJ1-5, with a possible D match to TRBD1 (6 bases). Germline V CDR1 and CDR2: SGHRS, YFSETQ. Deletions cut 0 bases from V and 7 bases from J, with 8 bases between. The CDR3 runs to 13 residues. This chain's CDR3 is CASSLVQGQPQHF. CDR3 coding DNA: TGCGCCAGCAGCTTGGTTCAGGGGCAGCCCCAGCATTTT.

The chain is built from TRBV2 and TRBJ2-4, with 9 bases aligning to TRBD2. The germline gives CDR1 SNHLY, CDR2 FYNNEI. The V gene end was trimmed by 6 bases and the J gene end by 9 bases; junction bases not matched to a gene: 9. This CDR3 region has 14 residues. The DNA of the CDR3 is TGTGCCAGCAGCGTACGCGGGGGGGCGTCCATTCAGTACTTC. Its translation: CASSVRGGASIQYF.

V usage is TRBV6-6 and J usage is TRBJ1-5; D ambiguous. Germline V gene data show CDR1 as MNHNY and CDR2 as SVGAGI (reference sequence). V lost 2 bases and J lost 9, with 11 bases in between. The CDR3 has 13 residues. DNA of the CDR3: TGTGCCAGCAGTTACGGCAACAGCGGGCCCCAGCATTTT. Its translation: CASSYGNSGPQHF.

This chain uses TRBV29-1 with TRBJ1-1; D is perhaps TRBD1 (5 bases). Germline V CDR1 and CDR2: SQVTM, ANQGSEA. The CDR3 runs to 13 residues. V was pared by 4 bases and J by 1 base, with 10 bases between. The CDR3 DNA reads as TGCAGCGTTGGGGAGGGACGGAACACTGAAGCTTTCTTT. Amino acids: CSVGEGRNTEAFF. The variable domain in full, with the rest retrieved from reference TRBV29-1 and TRBJ1-1, is SAVISQKPSRDICQRGTSLTIQCQVDSQVTMMFWYRQQPGQSLTLIATANQGSEATYESGFVIDKFPISRPNLTFSTLTVSNMSPEDSSIYLCSVGEGRNTEAFFGQGTRLTVV.

The chain carries TRBV6-4 and TRBJ2-3; the D gene is possibly TRBD1 (6 bases). Looked up from germline, CDR1 is MRHNA and CDR2 is SNTAGT. The CDR3 has 11 amino acids. The germline V and J ends were trimmed by 9 bases and 3 bases, with 7 bases remaining between them. CDR3 residues: CASDRTDTQYF. As DNA, the CDR3 is TGTGCCAGTGACAGGACAGATACGCAGTATTTT.

The chain is built from TRBV30 and TRBJ1-1; D may be TRBD1 (6 bases). This CDR3 region has 13 residues. Between the trimmed V and J ends, which lost 5 bases and 6 bases, there was a span of 16 bases. Germline CDR1 reads GTSNPN; CDR2 reads SVGIG (reference sequence). CDR3 sequence reads: CAWERGNRAEAFF. CDR3 coding DNA: TGTGCCTGGGAAAGGGGGAATCGGGCTGAAGCTTTCTTT.

This chain uses TRBV11-2 with TRBJ2-1; 9 bases align to TRBD2. The CDR3 is 15 residues long. Germline V gene sequence: CDR1 SGHAT, CDR2 FQNNGV. Trimming cost V 2 bases and J 8 bases; bases outside gene matches: 7. The CDR3 DNA follows: TGTGCCAGCAGCTTAATGGCGGGGGGGCTCGATGAGCAGTTCTTC. Its translation: CASSLMAGGLDEQFF.

This chain connects TRBV14 to TRBJ1-1, with 7 bases lining up with TRBD1. Germline V gene lookup returns CDR1 SGHDN and CDR2 FVKESK. Losses at the gene ends were 2 bases for V and 4 bases for J; bases not matched to a gene: 4. The length of the CDR3 is 14 residues. CDR3: CASSQINRGTEAFF. CDR3 bases: TGTGCCAGCAGCCAAATTAACAGGGGCACTGAAGCTTTCTTT.

V is TRBV30 and J is TRBJ1-5; no firm D call. The CDR3 is 13 residues long. Germline CDR1 GTSNPN, CDR2 SVGIG (reference sequence). The V end was cut by 2 bases, the J end by 6 bases, with 11 bases between. CDR3 sequence (DNA): TGTGCCTGGAGTCAGGATAACGCTCAGCCCCAGCATTTT. Translated: CAWSQDNAQPQHF.

The V and J genes are TRBV18 and TRBJ1-5; D not resolved. This CDR3 comprises 13 residues. The germline V gene has CDR1 KGHSH and CDR2 LQKENI. Trimming stripped 5 bases from V and 3 bases from J, with 8 bases between. CDR3 amino acids: CASSAGSNQPQHF. CDR3 coding DNA: TGTGCCAGCTCAGCGGGGTCCAATCAGCCCCAGCATTTT. The whole variable domain, remainder taken from reference TRBV18 and TRBJ1-5, is NAGVMQNPRHLVRRRGQEARLRCSPMKGHSHVYWYRQLPEEGLKFMVYLQKENIIDESGMPKERFSAEFPKEGPSILRIQQVVRGDSAAYFCASSAGSNQPQHFGDGTRLSIL.

CDR3 coding DNA: TGTGCCAGCTCACCACCGTGGGGCGGGGGGGCCAATGAGCAGTTCTTC. Protein sequence: CASSPPWGGGANEQFF. This chain links TRBV18 with TRBJ2-1, with 9 positions matching TRBD2. CDR3 length equals 16 residues. The V gene end was trimmed by 0 bases and the J gene end by 6 bases; junction bases not matched to a gene: 6. Germline CDR1 and CDR2: KGHSH and LQKENI.

The chain uses TRBV6-5 and TRBJ2-7; TRBD2 matches at 13 bases. V lost 3 bases, J lost 5 bases, and 7 bases stayed unmatched. This CDR3 region has 16 residues. Germline-derived CDR1 and CDR2 are MNHEY and SVGAGI. Here the CDR3 DNA reads TGTGCCAGCAGTTATAAACTAGCGGGGGGGCCGGACGAGCAGTACTTC. Translating it yields CASSYKLAGGPDEQYF.

The gene calls are TRBV19 and TRBJ1-6, with D possibly TRBD1 on 6 matching bases. The CDR3 length is 14 residues. With 6 bases removed from V and 6 bases from J, the gap between germline ends came to 12 bases. Germline loops: CDR1 LNHDA, CDR2 SQIVND (reference sequence). This CDR3 is CASSLGTSNSPLHF. CDR3 nucleotide sequence: TGTGCCAGTAGCCTCGGGACAAGTAATTCACCCCTCCACTTT.

The chain is built from TRBV2 and TRBJ1-2, with 9 positions matching TRBD1. V trimming: 11 bases; J trimming: 4 bases; junction bases outside the gene matches: 8. This CDR3 has 13 amino acids. Germline V gene sequence: CDR1 SNHLY, CDR2 FYNNEI. CDR3 amino acids: CAGNRGLGYGYTF. CDR3 DNA: TGTGCCGGCAACAGGGGGCTAGGCTATGGCTACACCTTC.

This clone was seen just once. V gene TRBV21-1 combines with J gene TRBJ2-3; TRBD1 reflects the table's D call only, with no check against the DNA. TRBV21-1 is a recognized pseudogene. The CDR3 sequence is 17 residues long. This CDR3 is CASSTPGQGMTADTQYF. The CDR3 nucleotides read TGTGCCAGCAGCACCCCGGGACAGGGGATGACAGCAGATACGCAGTATTTT.

The chain combines TRBV6-5 with TRBJ1-3; no clear D. Germline V lookup: CDR1 MNHEY, CDR2 SVGAGI. With 6 bases removed from V and 2 bases from J, the gap between germline ends came to 8 bases. This CDR3 has 13 amino acids. The CDR3 coding sequence is TGTGCCAGCAGGCGAGTTGCTGGAAACACCATATATTTT. This gives the protein CASRRVAGNTIYF.

This clone occurred a few times. This sequence joins TRBV2 and TRBJ2-7; 9 bases are a match to TRBD2. Germline assignment: CDR1 SNHLY and CDR2 FYNNEI. Germline trimming cut 2 bases from V and 3 bases from J; bases unmatched to any gene: 5. This CDR3 region has 15 residues. CDR3 DNA: TGTGCCAGCAGTGAAACTTCGCGGGGGGGCTACGAGCAGTACTTC. Residues: CASSETSRGGYEQYF.

The V call is TRBV2, the J call TRBJ2-2, with 10 positions matching TRBD2. The ends lost 2 bases at V and 7 bases at J; junction bases unmatched: 7. CDR1 and CDR2 (germline): SNHLY, FYNNEI. CDR3 size: 16 residues. CDR3 nucleotide sequence: TGTGCCAGCAGTGAAAGGATAGCGGGGGGCGGCGGGGAGCTGTTTTTT. This sequence encodes CASSERIAGGGGELFF.

This chain joins TRBV2 and TRBJ1-2, with 7 bases identical to TRBD1. Looked up from germline, CDR1 is SNHLY and CDR2 is FYNNEI. V dropped 6 bases and J dropped 4; count of bases not matched to a gene: 8. CDR3 length equals 14 residues. The CDR3 DNA reads TGTGCCAGCAGGGATACAGGGGCTGGCTATGGCTACACCTTC. Protein product: CASRDTGAGYGYTF.

The CDR3, as DNA: TGTGCCACCCTAAAGTGGGGCTACACCTTC. Translation gives CATLKWGYTF. The chain joins TRBV21-1 to TRBJ1-2. TRBV21-1 is a recognized pseudogene. The CDR3 has 10 amino acids.

The V gene is TRBV30, the J gene TRBJ1-5; possible D gene TRBD1, 5 bases. CDR1 and CDR2 from the germline V gene are GTSNPN and SVGIG (reference sequence). Trimming stripped 2 bases from V and 3 bases from J, with 8 bases between. The CDR3 has 13 residues. CDR3 coding DNA: TGTGCCTGGAGTCAACAGGACAATCAGCCCCAGCATTTT. Amino acid sequence: CAWSQQDNQPQHF.

The rearrangement joins TRBV10-3 to TRBJ1-2, with 7 bases aligning to TRBD1. V trimming: 0 bases; J trimming: 8 bases; junction bases outside the gene matches: 6. The germline V gene encodes CDR1 ENHRY and CDR2 SYGVKD. The length of the CDR3 is 14 residues. The DNA for the CDR3 is TGTGCCATCAGTGAGTCGGGACAGACGTACGGCTACACCTTC. Amino acids: CAISESGQTYGYTF.

V and J are TRBV25-1 and TRBJ2-3; D might be TRBD2 (5 bases). This CDR3 contains 13 residues. V lost 3 bases and J lost 2, with 6 bases in between. Germline lookup yields CDR1 MGHDK and CDR2 SYGVNS. CDR3 region: CASSDGDTDTQYF. The DNA of the CDR3 is TGTGCCAGCAGTGACGGGGACACAGATACGCAGTATTTT.

The chain joins TRBV7-9 to TRBJ1-5; tentative D call: TRBD1 (5 bases). The CDR3 is made up of 12 amino acids. Deletions cut 9 bases from V and 4 bases from J, with 10 bases between. Germline V lookup: CDR1 SEHNR, CDR2 FQNEAQ (reference sequence). This CDR3 is CASRRGNQPQHF. Written as DNA, the CDR3 is TGTGCCAGTCGTAGGGGAAATCAGCCCCAGCATTTT.

V gene TRBV5-6 combines with J gene TRBJ1-1, with 8 bases aligning to TRBD1. The V and J ends lost 3 bases and 2 bases, in that order; junction bases with no gene match: 9. Germline V gives CDR1 SGHDT, CDR2 YYEEEE. The CDR3 runs 16 residues. The DNA for the CDR3 is TGTGCCAGCAGCTCGACCGGACAGGGAGGCAACACTGAAGCTTTCTTT. The encoded protein is CASSSTGQGGNTEAFF.